This is a list of T cell receptor beta chains from one sample in a study of cytomegalovirus exposure and HLA in healthy donors. The data were produced by immunoSEQ multiplex PCR, yet TCRdb's version contains in-frame clones alone and is incomplete. The sample has about 150,000 clones; approximately 80% are singletons. The sample consisted of PBMCs. These receptors came from a woman aged 40 to 50 in good health and CMV-seronegative. The CDR3 runs from the conserved cysteine through the conserved F or W. Each record gives: V gene, J gene, clone size, D gene, CDR3 DNA, CDR3 protein. The D gene is left open where the match is weak. Part of the rows lack a size; the others show once, few, many or a class for expanded clones.

TRBV28	TRBJ2-3	.	TRBD1	TGTGCCAGCAGTCCCCCGGGACAGGGAAAAGATACGCAGTATTTT	CASSPPGQGKDTQYF
TRBV4-2	TRBJ2-3	.	TRBD2	TGTGCCAGCAGCCTCCCCGGGACTAGCGGGAGAAGCACAGATACGCAGTATTTT	CASSLPGTSGRSTDTQYF
TRBV5-1	TRBJ2-7	.	.	TGCGCCAGCAGCTTGTTTGCAGGGTCGGTCCGCGAGCAGTACTTC	CASSLFAGSVREQYF
TRBV6-5	TRBJ2-1	few	TRBD2	TGTGCCAGCAGTTACAGGGAGGGGTACAATGAGCAGTTCTTC	CASSYREGYNEQFF
TRBV28	TRBJ1-6	few	.	TGTGCCAGCAGCTTCAGGGTACCAAATTCACCCCTCCACTTT	CASSFRVPNSPLHF
TRBV7-9	TRBJ1-4	few	.	TGTGCCAGCAGCTTTACGGGGGGGTTAGATCTGGGCGGTGAAAAACTGTTTTTT	CASSFTGGLDLGGEKLFF
TRBV7-8	TRBJ2-7	.	TRBD1	TGTGCCAGCAGCTTAGCCAGGGGGTCGTACGAGCAGTACTTC	CASSLARGSYEQYF
TRBV2	TRBJ2-3	.	TRBD2	TGTGCCAGCGTGGGACTAGACTACGATACGCAGTATTTT	CASVGLDYDTQYF
TRBV28	TRBJ2-7	.	TRBD2	TGTGCCAGCAGGGCGGGAGGGCCTTACGAGCAGTACTTC	CASRAGGPYEQYF
TRBV11-2	TRBJ2-5	.	TRBD2	TGTGCCAGCAGCTTGCCTAGCGGCTCCTACGGGGCCCAGTACTTC	CASSLPSGSYGAQYF
TRBV2	TRBJ1-4	.	TRBD1	TGTGCCAGCAGTGACTCAACCGGGACAGGGGTTGAAAAACTGTTTTTT	CASSDSTGTGVEKLFF
TRBV19	TRBJ2-3	.	TRBD2	TGTGCCAGTAGAACGGTAGCGGGGGGGCAGGATTCTGATACGCAGTATTTT	CASRTVAGGQDSDTQYF
TRBV27	TRBJ2-4	few	.	TGTGCCAGCAGTTTAGGGTACAACCTAGCCAAAAACAGTCAGTACTTC	CASSLGYNLAKNSQYF
TRBV28	TRBJ2-2	once	.	TGTGCCAGCAGTTTAGGGGGGGCGAACCTTTTGCAGGAGCTGTTTTTT	CASSLGGANLLQELFF
TRBV15	TRBJ2-5	once	.	TGTGCCACCAGTGATGATGGGGGCCTACTTGCGACCCAGTACTTC	CATSDDGGLLATQYF
TRBV10-3	TRBJ1-6	once	TRBD1	TGTGCCATCAGTCCCGGGACAGAGAATTCACCCCTCCACTTT	CAISPGTENSPLHF
TRBV9	TRBJ1-6	.	TRBD1	TGTGCCAGCAGCGAGGGACAGGGCGAATCACCCCTCCACTTT	CASSEGQGESPLHF
TRBV11-3	TRBJ2-3	.	TRBD1	TGTGCCAGCAGCCATACAGGGGGGAGCACAGATACGCAGTATTTT	CASSHTGGSTDTQYF
TRBV13	TRBJ2-3	.	TRBD2	TGTGCCAGCAGCAAATCGACTAGCGCGAACACAGATACGCAGTATTTT	CASSKSTSANTDTQYF
TRBV9	TRBJ2-1	.	.	TGTGCCAGCAGCGTAGTCGGCGGGGAGTCCTACAATGAGCAGTTCTTC	CASSVVGGESYNEQFF
TRBV4-1	TRBJ1-4	.	.	TGCGCCAGCAGCCAAGAAGGCAGGGGTTTTCAGGAAAAACTGTTTTTT	CASSQEGRGFQEKLFF
TRBV18	TRBJ2-2	.	TRBD1	TGTGCCAGCTCACGGGGACAGCTGAACACCGGGGAGCTGTTTTTT	CASSRGQLNTGELFF
TRBV2	TRBJ1-5	.	TRBD1	TGTGCCAGCAGCACAGGGGCCGGGAATCAGCCCCAGCATTTT	CASSTGAGNQPQHF
TRBV6-5	TRBJ1-2	.	TRBD1	TGTGCCAGCAGTTACCAGACAGGGGACGCAGATGGCTACACCTTC	CASSYQTGDADGYTF
TRBV6-5	TRBJ1-2	few	TRBD1	TGTGCCACCTGCCCAGGGGGCTTCGGCTATGGCTACACCTTC	CATCPGGFGYGYTF
TRBV5-1	TRBJ2-7	few	TRBD1	TGCGCCAGCAGCTTCGGACAGGATATATACGAGCAGTACTTC	CASSFGQDIYEQYF
TRBV6-5	TRBJ2-7	few	TRBD2	TGTGCCAGCAGCCTAAGTAGCGGGAGCCCCTACGAGCAGTACTTC	CASSLSSGSPYEQYF
TRBV7-9	TRBJ2-7	.	TRBD2	TGTGCCAGCAGCCCTCTACTAGCGGAGCTCTACGAGCAGTACTTC	CASSPLLAELYEQYF
TRBV6-1	TRBJ2-3	.	TRBD1	TGTGCCAGCAAGCAGGGGGCGCGAAGCACAGATACGCAGTATTTT	CASKQGARSTDTQYF
TRBV7-3	TRBJ2-3	.	.	TGTGCCAGCAGCTTAATTGGAGACCCTAGCACAGATACGCAGTATTTT	CASSLIGDPSTDTQYF
TRBV9	TRBJ2-5	once	TRBD2	TGTGCCAGCAGCCAACCCCGGGGGACTAGCGGGCAAGAGACCCAGTACTTC	CASSQPRGTSGQETQYF
TRBV11-3	TRBJ1-2	.	.	TGCGCCAGCAGCTTAGATCGATCGACACATTATGGCTACACCTTC	CASSLDRSTHYGYTF
TRBV2	TRBJ2-7	.	.	TGTGCCAGCAGCCCACGGGTGCCTGCATCCTACGAGCAGTACTTC	CASSPRVPASYEQYF
TRBV4-2	TRBJ2-3	.	.	TGTGCCAGCAGCCAAGATCTCCGGTCTTATCAGTATTTT	CASSQDLRSYQYF
TRBV28	TRBJ2-2	.	TRBD2	TGTGCCAGCAGTTTAGGGCTAGCGGGGTTCGCTGGGGAGCTGTTTTTT	CASSLGLAGFAGELFF
TRBV28	TRBJ2-5	.	.	TGTGCCAGCAGTTTAAGGTACAGGGAGTTGGAGACCCAGTACTTC	CASSLRYRELETQYF
TRBV5-1	TRBJ2-7	few	TRBD2	TGCGCCAGCAGCAGTCGGGGGGGCGCCTACGAGCAGTACTTC	CASSSRGGAYEQYF
TRBV6-6	TRBJ2-5	.	TRBD2	TGTGCCAGCACCACCACCCGACTAGCGGGACAAGAGACCCAGTACTTC	CASTTTRLAGQETQYF
TRBV10-3	TRBJ2-1	.	TRBD1	TGTGCCATCAGGGACGCGGACAGGTCCTACAATGAGCAGTTCTTC	CAIRDADRSYNEQFF
TRBV6-5	TRBJ2-5	.	.	TGTGCCAGCAGTCTACTCCCTATACCCCAAGAGACCCAGTACTTC	CASSLLPIPQETQYF
TRBV7-2	TRBJ2-1	.	.	TGTGCCAGCAGCGCACAGGGTGACTACAATGAGCAGTTCTTC	CASSAQGDYNEQFF
TRBV7-9	TRBJ1-2	.	.	TGTTCCAGCAGCTTAGACTTCGATCCGGGACACTCTAACTATGGCTACACCTTC	CSSSLDFDPGHSNYGYTF
TRBV11-3	TRBJ1-3	.	.	TGTGCCAGCAGTCGACAGTTCTTCAACTCTGGAAACACCATATATTTT	CASSRQFFNSGNTIYF
TRBV19	TRBJ2-1	.	TRBD1	TGTGCCAGTAGCTTCCGCCAGGGACAGGGAACTGGTGAGCAGTTCTTC	CASSFRQGQGTGEQFF
TRBV7-8	TRBJ2-7	.	.	TGTGCCAGCAGCTTAGAGCAGGGGCCCTACGAGCAGTACTTC	CASSLEQGPYEQYF